This entry lists 13 T cell receptor beta chains sequenced from one sample in a study of T-cell memory formation after mild COVID-19. Via MiXCR, TCRdb re-called the 5' RACE reads, giving one row per CDR3 protein. The table shows hundreds of thousands of distinct CDR3 sequences, with roughly an eighth occurring only once. What was sequenced was PBMCs or a T cell subset sorted from them (not recorded which). All receptors come from a man between 18 and 29 years old who had mild COVID-19 (a few samples of this study predate the infection). Cell type and time point are not known.

This clonotype was picked up many times. The chain combines TRBV9 with TRBJ2-5; 9 bases align to TRBD2. The CDR3 runs 18 residues. Germline V gene sequence: CDR1 SGDLS, CDR2 YYNGEE. V was pared by 4 bases and J by 4 bases, with 17 bases of the junction left unmatched. CDR3 DNA: TGTGCCAGCAGCCTCTCGGCGGGGGTAGCGGGGGTCCTAGAGACCCAGTACTTC. Residues: CASSLSAGVAGVLETQYF.

V and J are TRBV9 and TRBJ2-1; 7 bases line up with TRBD2. Trimming removed 1 base from V and 7 bases from J; junction bases left unmatched: 8. Germline lookup yields CDR1 SGDLS and CDR2 YYNGEE. The CDR3 runs 15 residues. CDR3 in amino acids: CASSVYVLGGNEQFF. The DNA of the CDR3 is TGTGCCAGCAGCGTATACGTGCTCGGGGGGAATGAGCAGTTCTTC. Combining the CDR3 with reference TRBV9 and TRBJ2-1 gives the whole variable domain DSGVTQTPKHLITATGQRVTLRCSPRSGDLSVYWYQQSLDQGLQFLIQYYNGEERAKGNILERFSAQQFPDLHSELNLSSLELGDSALYFCASSVYVLGGNEQFFGPGTRLTVL.

The chain is built from TRBV29-1 and TRBJ2-3; possibly TRBD1 for D (6 bases). Trimming pared 3 bases from V and 3 bases from J, leaving 16 bases between. Germline CDR1 is SQVTM and CDR2 is ANQGSEA. The length of the CDR3 is 15 residues. The CDR3 bases are TGCAGCGTTGAGGACAGAGAGGGCCAGACAGATACGCAGTATTTT. It translates to CSVEDREGQTDTQYF.

The CDR3 DNA reads TGCGCCAGCAGCAAAGGGACTTCTCAGGACACTGAAGCTTTCTTT. Its translation is CASSKGTSQDTEAFF. The chain employs TRBV5-1 and TRBJ1-1; D is possibly TRBD1 (5 bases). V was pared by 4 bases and J by 3 bases, with 16 bases between. The CDR3 runs 15 residues. CDR1 is SGHRS, CDR2 YFSETQ, per germline.

This chain connects TRBV6-6 to TRBJ1-2; D possibly corresponds to TRBD1 (6 bases). Germline V lookup: CDR1 MNHNY, CDR2 SVGAGI (reference sequence). Trimming removed 2 bases from V and 2 bases from J, with 9 bases in between. The CDR3 consists of 14 residues. The CDR3 DNA is TGTGCCAGCAGTTACCCCCAGGGGAACTATGGCTACACCTTC. This encodes CASSYPQGNYGYTF.

This clonotype was detected a few times. The rearrangement uses TRBV7-2 and TRBJ2-3; 7 bases map to TRBD1. This CDR3 is 13 amino acids long. CDR1 is SGHTA and CDR2 is FQGNSA in the germline V gene. Unmatched junction bases numbered 5, after V lost 4 bases and J lost 7 bases. This chain's CDR3 is CASSSYRGNTQYF. The CDR3 nucleotides are TGTGCCAGCAGCTCCTACAGGGGAAATACGCAGTATTTT.

This clonotype showed up just a few times. The chain employs TRBV7-2 and TRBJ1-1, with unresolved D. Germline CDR1 reads SGHTA; CDR2 reads FQGNSA. V lost 10 bases and J 0 bases, leaving 9 bases between the germline ends. This CDR3 is built from 12 residues. The CDR3 region is CATPGMNTEAFF. CDR3 nucleotides: TGTGCCACCCCAGGAATGAACACTGAAGCTTTCTTT.

This clonotype turned up a few times. This chain connects TRBV3-1 to TRBJ2-7; TRBD1 matches 11 bases. This CDR3 has 15 residues. Trimming at V came to 1 base and at J to 4 bases, leaving 3 bases not matched to a gene. CDR1 LGHDT and CDR2 YNNKEL come from the germline V gene (reference sequence). The CDR3 loop reads CASSQGTGGAYEQYV. The CDR3 region has the DNA TGTGCCAGCAGCCAAGGGACAGGGGGCGCATACGAGCAGTACGTC.

CDR3 protein: CASSPRDGDYEQYF. CDR3 nucleotides: TGTGCCAGCTCACCACGGGACGGGGACTACGAGCAGTACTTC. V gene TRBV18 combines with J gene TRBJ2-7; D might be TRBD1 or TRBD2, each matching 5 bases. V was trimmed by 1 base and J by 3 bases, leaving 10 bases between them. From germline, CDR1 is KGHSH and CDR2 LQKENI. CDR3 length equals 14 residues.

The rearrangement joins TRBV4-1 to TRBJ2-7; 8 positions match TRBD1. CDR3 length: 16 residues. Germline V gene lookup returns CDR1 MGHRA and CDR2 YSYEKL. The V and J ends lost 1 base and 2 bases, in that order; junction bases with no gene match: 7. The CDR3 loop is CASSQVITGGTYEQYF. CDR3 DNA sequence: TGCGCCAGCAGCCAAGTGATCACAGGGGGAACCTACGAGCAGTACTTC.

The rearrangement joins TRBV2 to TRBJ2-1; D uncertain. Trimming shortened V by 10 bases and J by 8 bases, and 12 bases separated the two germline ends. This CDR3 region has 11 residues. Germline CDR1 is SNHLY and CDR2 is FYNNEI. Written as DNA, the CDR3 is TGTGCCACCTCCTATGCCGATGAGCAGTTCTTC. It specifies CATSYADEQFF.

This clonotype showed up just a few times. This chain joins TRBV12-3 or TRBV12-4 and TRBJ2-1; D is ambiguous. This CDR3 has 11 residues. Trimming took 2 bases from V and 9 from J, leaving 5 bases between them. The CDR3 bases are TGTGCCAGCAGTTTAACGGGTGAGCAGTTCTTC. Encoded protein: CASSLTGEQFF.

This clonotype showed up just a few times. The chain has TRBV19 and TRBJ2-7; 11 bases line up with TRBD2. CDR1 LNHDA and CDR2 SQIVND come from the germline V gene (reference sequence). The V segment lost 4 bases and the J segment 5 bases; nucleotides outside the gene matches: 1. The CDR3 loop spans 13 amino acids. CDR3 in amino acids: CASSKLAGDEQYV. The CDR3, as DNA: TGTGCCAGTAGTAAACTAGCGGGGGACGAGCAGTACGTC.